The TCR beta chain under discussion was sequenced for a study of cytomegalovirus exposure and HLA in healthy donors. Study findings and constraints: Presence/absence analyses assumed roughly uniform sequencing depth across donors, which may not hold.

In regard to this clone: Its antigen is not known.

The PCR made use of 60 Vbeta and 13 Jbeta primers. The repertoire was sequenced with immunoSEQ multiplex PCR; TCRdb's copy has only in-frame clones and lacks some. This sample has under 150,000 clones, with 65% to 80% found just once. The source of this sequence is a man aged 30-40 years in good health and CMV-seronegative. Input material: PBMCs.

The CDR3 region has the DNA TGTGCCAGCAGCTTCCAAGCGGGAGGGAACAGTGAGCAGTTCTTC. This encodes CASSFQAGGNSEQFF. The chain recombines TRBV7-2 with TRBJ2-1, with 10 bases aligning to TRBD2. The V and J ends lost 3 bases and 9 bases, in that order; junction bases with no gene match: 8. CDR3 length: 15 amino acids. Per the germline V gene, CDR1 is SGHTA and CDR2 is FQGNSA.